This TCR beta chain is from a study of blood T cell repertoires in COVID-19. Enrolled through a virtual design, the participants were between roughly 18 and 100 years of age and came from some 25 US areas. Germline assignment: CDR1 SGHVS and CDR2 FQNEAQ. This CDR3 region has 16 residues. The V and J ends lost 5 bases and 0 bases respectively, with 14 bases between them. Authors' data handling: From reference gene primer amplification, estimates of nucleated cell counts were derived. TCRdb's copy holds only in-frame clones and misses some; the assay was immunoSEQ multiplex PCR. V and J calls and clone size are given by that table; D and trimming were obtained from the DNA. The table shows some 200,000 clones, with 87% occurring only once.

What was sequenced was PBMCs or T cells enriched from blood (not recorded which). The TCR originated in a woman in her twenties or thirties who had recovered from COVID-19. The gene calls are TRBV7-8 and TRBJ1-5; D may be TRBD1 (6 bases). The CDR3 region has the DNA TGTGCCAGCAGCATCGGGACAATACATAGCAATCAGCCCCAGCATTTT. Translation gives CASSIGTIHSNQPQHF.